This is a list of T cell receptor beta chains from one sample in a study of OX40 agonist ivuxolimab in advanced cancers. Only in-frame clones appear in the TCRdb table, and some are missing; sequencing was by immunoSEQ multiplex PCR. This table has about 28,000 clones, around four fifths appearing once. This material consisted of CD4+ or CD8+ T cells sorted from blood, taken in a trial of the OX40 agonist ivuxolimab. The receptors were gathered from an adult with an advanced solid tumor such as melanoma, head and neck, liver or kidney cancer. The CDR3 runs from the conserved cysteine through the conserved F or W. The order of the fields is V gene, J gene, clone size, CDR3 length, D gene, CDR3 DNA, CDR3 protein. D genes are given only for firm matches. Clone size is not always given. Where it is, it says once, few, many or a class for expanded clones.

>TRBV19|TRBJ2-7|NA|19|TRBD1
TGTGCCAGTAGTGAATCGCCCACTCACCGGGACAGGGGGCTCTACGAGCAGTACTTC
CASSESPTHRDRGLYEQYF
>TRBV9|TRBJ1-4|NA|15|TRBD1
TGTGCCAGCAGCGCCCGGGACAGTCCCAATGAAAAACTGTTTTTT
CASSARDSPNEKLFF
>TRBV13|TRBJ2-3|few|17|TRBD2
TGTGCCAGCAGCTCACTTGCCGTAATTAGCGGGAAGAATACGCAGTATTTT
CASSSLAVISGKNTQYF
>TRBV6-5|TRBJ1-3|NA|14|NA
TGTGCCAGCAGCCTCGGGACGGCGGGAAACACCATATATTTT
CASSLGTAGNTIYF
>TRBV19|TRBJ2-1|few|14|NA
TGTGCCAGTAGTTCCCCGGACACCGACAATGAGCAGTTCTTC
CASSSPDTDNEQFF
>TRBV7-9|TRBJ1-2|medium-sized|14|TRBD1
TGTGCCAGCAGCTTGGGGACAGTCCTTTATGGCTACACCTTC
CASSLGTVLYGYTF
>TRBV19|TRBJ2-7|NA|14|NA
TGTGCCAGTAGTAAAGCGACAGGTCCCCACGAGCAGTACTTC
CASSKATGPHEQYF
>TRBV27|TRBJ2-3|NA|14|NA
TGTGCCAGCGGGGGGCCCCCAGACACAGATACGCAGTATTTT
CASGGPPDTDTQYF
>TRBV5-4|TRBJ2-3|NA|20|TRBD2
TGTGCCAGCAGCTTGGGGCCGTTTAGCGGGGGGACGGTAATCGCAGATACGCAGTATTTT
CASSLGPFSGGTVIADTQYF
>TRBV7-8|TRBJ1-1|NA|16|NA
TGTGCCAGCAGCCCCCCCGCGGGTTGGGATGGCACTGAAGCTTTCTTT
CASSPPAGWDGTEAFF
>TRBV21-1|TRBJ1-2|NA|16|NA
TGTGCCAGCAGCACCCGACAGGGCCCCACTAACTATGGCTACACCTTC
CASSTRQGPTNYGYTF
>TRBV18|TRBJ1-3|few|18|NA
TGTGCCAGCTCACCACCCCCGACCAGGTCGAGCTCTGGAAACACCATATATTTT
CASSPPPTRSSSGNTIYF
>TRBV5-6|TRBJ2-7|NA|15|TRBD1
TGTGCCAGCAGCTCTGGTGGACAGGGGGCTTACGAGCAGTACTTC
CASSSGGQGAYEQYF
>TRBV6-5|TRBJ2-7|NA|12|NA
TGTGCCAGCAGTTACGGGGCAAGCGAGCAGTACTTC
CASSYGASEQYF
>TRBV4-3|TRBJ1-1|NA|12|NA
TGCGCCAGCAGCCAAGGGGCCTATGAAGCTTTCTTT
CASSQGAYEAFF